The present entry profiles one T cell receptor beta chain with its context. Eight distinct reactions (per sample) were used to make the cDNA. TCRdb processed the 5' RACE reads again and assigns one entry to each CDR3 protein, with no DNA. The sample is made up of 150,000 to 200,000 distinct CDR3 sequences, and the top ten hold approximately 3% of it. This sample was included in a study of monozygotic twins with inflammatory bowel disease. No sorting of T cells preceded isolation of total RNA from whole blood. The CDR3 consists of 14 residues. Germline assignment: CDR1 SEHNR and CDR2 FQNEAQ (reference sequence).

Sequencing was carried out using blood. The clonotype comes from a human donor with ulcerative colitis or Crohn's disease, or a healthy co-twin of an affected twin (not recorded which). The genes are TRBV7-9 and TRBJ2-1; there is no DNA to check the TCRdb D call of TRBD1. The chain's CDR3 is CASSLEGGYGEQFF.